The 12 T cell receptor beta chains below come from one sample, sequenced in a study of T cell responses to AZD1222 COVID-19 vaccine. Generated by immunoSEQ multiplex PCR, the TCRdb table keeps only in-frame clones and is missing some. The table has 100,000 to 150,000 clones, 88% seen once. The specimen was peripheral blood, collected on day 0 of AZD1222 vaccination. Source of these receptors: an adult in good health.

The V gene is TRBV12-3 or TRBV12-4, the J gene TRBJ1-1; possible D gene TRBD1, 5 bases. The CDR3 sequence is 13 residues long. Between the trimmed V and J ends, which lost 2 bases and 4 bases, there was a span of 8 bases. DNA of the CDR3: TGTGCCAGCAGTTTACAGGGCGGCACTGAAGCTTTCTTT. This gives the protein CASSLQGGTEAFF.

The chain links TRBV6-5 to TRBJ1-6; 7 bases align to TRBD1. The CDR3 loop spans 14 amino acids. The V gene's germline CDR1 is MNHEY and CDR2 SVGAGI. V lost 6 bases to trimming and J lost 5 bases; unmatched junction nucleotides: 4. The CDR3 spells CASRMGQHNSPLHF. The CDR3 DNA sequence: TGTGCCAGCAGAATGGGACAGCATAATTCACCCCTCCACTTT.

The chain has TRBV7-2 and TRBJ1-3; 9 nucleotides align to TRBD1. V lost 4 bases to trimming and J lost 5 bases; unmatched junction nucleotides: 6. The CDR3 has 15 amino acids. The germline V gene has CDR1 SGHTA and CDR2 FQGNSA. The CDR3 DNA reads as TGTGCCAGCAGCTCCCCTGGACAGGGGCGAAACACCATATATTTT. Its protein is CASSSPGQGRNTIYF. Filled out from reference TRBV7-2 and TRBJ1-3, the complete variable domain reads GAGVSQSPSNKVTEKGKDVELRCDPISGHTALYWYRQSLGQGLEFLIYFQGNSAPDKSGLPSDRFSAERTGGSVSTLTIQRTQQEDSAVYLCASSSPGQGRNTIYFGEGSWLTVV.

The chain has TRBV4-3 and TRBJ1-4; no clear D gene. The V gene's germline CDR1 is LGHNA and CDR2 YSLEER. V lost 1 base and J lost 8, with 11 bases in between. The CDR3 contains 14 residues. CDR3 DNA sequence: TGCGCCAGCAGCCAAGGCCCAGGAGACGAAAAACTGTTTTTT. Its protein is CASSQGPGDEKLFF.

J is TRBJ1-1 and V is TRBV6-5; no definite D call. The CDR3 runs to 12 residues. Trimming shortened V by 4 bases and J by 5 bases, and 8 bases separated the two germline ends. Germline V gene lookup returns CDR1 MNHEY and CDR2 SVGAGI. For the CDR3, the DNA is TGTGCCAGCAGTTTTTACAGAACTGAAGCTTTCTTT. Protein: CASSFYRTEAFF.

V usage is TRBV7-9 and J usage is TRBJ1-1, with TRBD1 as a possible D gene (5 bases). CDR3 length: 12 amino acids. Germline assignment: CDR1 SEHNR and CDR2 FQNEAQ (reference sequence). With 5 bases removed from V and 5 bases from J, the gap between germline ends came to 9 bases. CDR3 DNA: TGTGCCAGCAGCCCAGGGCGGACTGAAGCTTTCTTT. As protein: CASSPGRTEAFF. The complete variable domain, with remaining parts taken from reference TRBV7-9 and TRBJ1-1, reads DTGVSQNPRHKITKRGQNVTFRCDPISEHNRLYWYRQTLGQGPEFLTYFQNEAQLEKSRLLSDRFSAERPKGSFSTLEIQRTEQGDSAMYLCASSPGRTEAFFGQGTRLTVV.

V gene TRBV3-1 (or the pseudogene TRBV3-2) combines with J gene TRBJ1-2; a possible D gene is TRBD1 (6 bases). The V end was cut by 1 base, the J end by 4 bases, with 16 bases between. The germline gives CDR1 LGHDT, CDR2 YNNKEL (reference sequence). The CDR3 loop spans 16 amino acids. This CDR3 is CASSQGQGYGSYGYTF. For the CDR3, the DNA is TGTGCCAGCAGCCAAGGGCAGGGGTACGGAAGCTATGGCTACACCTTC.

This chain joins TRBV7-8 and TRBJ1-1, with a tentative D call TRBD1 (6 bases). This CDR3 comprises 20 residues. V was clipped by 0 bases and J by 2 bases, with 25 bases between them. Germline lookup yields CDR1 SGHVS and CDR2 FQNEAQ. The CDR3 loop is CASSLAAVGGAKWGNTEAFF. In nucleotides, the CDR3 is TGTGCCAGCAGCTTAGCGGCAGTTGGGGGGGCAAAATGGGGTAACACTGAAGCTTTCTTT.

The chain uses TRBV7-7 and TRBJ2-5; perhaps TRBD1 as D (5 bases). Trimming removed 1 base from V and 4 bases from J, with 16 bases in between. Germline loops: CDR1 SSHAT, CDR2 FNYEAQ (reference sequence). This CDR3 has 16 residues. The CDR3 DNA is TGTGCCAGCAGCTTAGGCGCAGGGATAAGGGGAGAGACCCAGTACTTC. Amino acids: CASSLGAGIRGETQYF.

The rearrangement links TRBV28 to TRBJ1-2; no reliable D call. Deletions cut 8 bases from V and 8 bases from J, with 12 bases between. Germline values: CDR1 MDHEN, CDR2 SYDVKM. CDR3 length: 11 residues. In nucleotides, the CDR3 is TGTGCCAGCTTATACCAAGGGGGCTACACCTTC. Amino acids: CASLYQGGYTF.

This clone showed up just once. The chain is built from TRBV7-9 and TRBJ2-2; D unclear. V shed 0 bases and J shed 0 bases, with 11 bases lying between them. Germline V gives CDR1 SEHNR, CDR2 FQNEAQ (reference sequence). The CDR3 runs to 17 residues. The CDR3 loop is CASSLAPSTSNTGELFF. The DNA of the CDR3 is TGTGCCAGCAGCTTAGCGCCTTCTACGTCGAACACCGGGGAGCTGTTTTTT.

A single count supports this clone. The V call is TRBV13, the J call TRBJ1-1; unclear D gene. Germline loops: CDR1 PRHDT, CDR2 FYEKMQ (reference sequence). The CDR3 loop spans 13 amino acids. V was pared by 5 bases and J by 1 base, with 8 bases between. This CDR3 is CASSLRPNTEAFF. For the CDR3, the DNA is TGTGCCAGCAGCCTCCGACCGAACACTGAAGCTTTCTTT.